This entry features one T cell receptor (beta chain) sequence. Its matching antigen is unknown. The PCR used 60 Vbeta and 13 Jbeta primers. Using immunoSEQ multiplex PCR, the repertoire was profiled, and TCRdb retains in-frame clones only, with some absent. The sample lists roughly 140,000 clones; 75% to 85% were seen once. This sample stems from a study of cytomegalovirus exposure and HLA in healthy donors. Study-wide results and limits: The study assumed roughly uniform donor sequencing depth for presence/absence analyses. Earlier analysis yielded a pattern in which most TCR beta V segments were productive about 90% or about 30% of the time.

The CDR3 loop spans 15 amino acids. V shed 2 bases and J 5 bases; nucleotides not matched to a gene: 9. Per the germline V gene, CDR1 is SGHRS and CDR2 is YFSETQ. Source material: PBMCs. The chain uses TRBV5-1 and TRBJ2-7; TRBD2 matches at 8 bases. The sequence was collected from a man aged 45 to 65 in good health and CMV-seropositive. The CDR3 region is CASSLSGTSPDEQYF. The CDR3, as DNA: TGCGCCAGCAGCTTATCCGGGACTAGTCCCGACGAGCAGTACTTC.